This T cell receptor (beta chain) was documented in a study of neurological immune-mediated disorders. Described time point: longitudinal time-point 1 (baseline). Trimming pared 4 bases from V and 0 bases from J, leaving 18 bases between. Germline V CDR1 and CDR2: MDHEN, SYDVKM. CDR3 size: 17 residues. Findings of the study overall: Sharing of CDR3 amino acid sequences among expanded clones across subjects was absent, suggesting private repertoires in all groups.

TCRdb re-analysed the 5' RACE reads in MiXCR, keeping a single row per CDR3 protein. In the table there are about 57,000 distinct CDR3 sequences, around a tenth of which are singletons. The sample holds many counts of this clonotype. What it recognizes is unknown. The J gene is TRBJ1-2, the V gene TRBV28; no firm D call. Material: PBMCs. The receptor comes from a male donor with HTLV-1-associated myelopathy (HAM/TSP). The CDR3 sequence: CASSSLPTRPTNYGYTF. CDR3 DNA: TGTGCCAGCAGTTCCTTGCCGACCAGGCCCACTAACTATGGCTACACCTTC.